What follows are 20 T cell receptor beta chains derived from one specimen sequenced in a study of control samples from healthy donors and cancer patients. Repertoires were generated with immunoSEQ multiplex PCR, while TCRdb's copy carries only in-frame clones and drops some. The top ten clones hold 13% of a sample with over 200,000 clones, over 75% of them seen once. The specimen was PBMCs. The receptors here all came from a woman aged 60-75 years with lung cancer.

The J gene is TRBJ1-5, the V gene TRBV21-1; whether TRBD1, the table's D call, matches the DNA was not checked. TRBV21-1 is a pseudogene segment. The CDR3 contains 16 residues. This chain's CDR3 is CASSIDRGVRNQPQHF. The CDR3 nucleotides read TGTGCCAGCAGCATCGACAGGGGAGTCCGCAATCAGCCCCAGCATTTT.

This clone showed up just once. The genes are TRBV7-9 and TRBJ2-5; weak D call: TRBD1 (6 bases). V shed 8 bases and J shed 0 bases, with 10 bases lying between them. The CDR3 is 13 residues long. Looked up from germline, CDR1 is SEHNR and CDR2 is FQNEAQ (reference sequence). For the CDR3, the DNA is TGTGCCAGCGTCCGGGACAACCAAGAGACCCAGTACTTC. It specifies CASVRDNQETQYF.

Only a few counts were recorded for this clone. J is TRBJ1-1 and V is TRBV18; 10 bases are shared with TRBD1. The ends lost 5 bases at V and 6 bases at J; junction bases unmatched: 6. This CDR3 region has 14 residues. Germline CDR1 reads KGHSH; CDR2 reads LQKENI. The CDR3 DNA follows: TGTGCCAGCTCAGCCGGACAGGGGGTTTCTGAAGCTTTCTTT. Encoded protein: CASSAGQGVSEAFF.

The CDR3 is CASSPPNGHGYTF. CDR3 DNA: TGTGCCAGCTCACCACCGAACGGTCATGGCTACACCTTC. This chain links TRBV18 with TRBJ1-2; D not certain. The CDR3 spans 13 residues. V was clipped by 0 bases and J by 6 bases, with 8 bases between them. The V gene's germline CDR1 is KGHSH and CDR2 LQKENI.

The rearrangement links TRBV5-1 to TRBJ1-3; D gene uncertain. This CDR3 has 13 residues. Germline V lookup: CDR1 SGHRS, CDR2 YFSETQ. The V gene lost 0 bases and the J gene lost 2 bases, with 3 bases spanning the gap. The CDR3 region has the DNA TGCGCCAGCAGCTTGGTTCCTGGAAACACCATATATTTT. Residues: CASSLVPGNTIYF.

V and J are TRBV6-5 and TRBJ2-2; D is possibly TRBD1 (6 bases). Trimming cost V 6 bases and J 2 bases, with 7 bases left between them. Germline CDR1 and CDR2: MNHEY and SVGAGI. The CDR3 extends over 13 amino acids. This CDR3 reads CASRGHNTGELFF. The CDR3 DNA reads TGTGCCAGCAGGGGACATAACACCGGGGAGCTGTTTTTT.

V and J are TRBV19 and TRBJ2-7, with a possible D match to TRBD1 (6 bases). The CDR3 loop spans 16 amino acids. Germline V gives CDR1 LNHDA, CDR2 SQIVND (reference sequence). V was clipped by 5 bases and J by 6 bases, with 23 bases between them. The CDR3 protein is CASSPALTGVKGEQYF. The CDR3 nucleotides are TGTGCCAGTAGTCCAGCCCTGACAGGAGTAAAGGGCGAGCAGTACTTC.

This rearrangement joins TRBV27 to TRBJ1-2; no clear D gene. Trimming pared 5 bases from V and 4 bases from J, leaving 14 bases between. Germline CDR1 MNHEY, CDR2 SMNVEV (reference sequence). This CDR3 is 14 amino acids long. CDR3 nucleotides: TGTGCCAGCAGTCTAACGACACGTCCCTATGGCTACACCTTC. Its protein is CASSLTTRPYGYTF.

The chain carries TRBV7-9 and TRBJ1-1; D unclear. This CDR3 has 14 amino acids. The V gene's germline CDR1 is SEHNR and CDR2 FQNEAQ (reference sequence). With 3 bases removed from V and 4 bases from J, the gap between germline ends came to 12 bases. CDR3 nucleotide sequence: TGTGCCAGCAGCTTTGGAATTATGGGCACTGAAGCTTTCTTT. Translated, it gives CASSFGIMGTEAFF.

In this sample, this clone turned up once. The V and J genes are TRBV5-1 and TRBJ2-2; D tentatively fits TRBD1 or TRBD2 (7 bases each). This CDR3 spans 14 amino acids. Germline V gene data show CDR1 as SGHRS and CDR2 as YFSETQ. Trimming cost V 3 bases and J 7 bases, with 13 bases left between them. DNA of the CDR3: TGCGCCAGCAGCTCCCAGGGGGGGCGCGGGGAGCTGTTTTTT. Amino acid sequence: CASSSQGGRGELFF.

The CDR3 DNA reads as TGTGCCAGCAGCTTGATGGGGGGGAACACTGAAGCTTTCTTT. It yields the protein CASSLMGGNTEAFF. This rearrangement joins TRBV7-2 to TRBJ1-1, with a tentative D call TRBD1 (5 bases). Germline V CDR1 and CDR2: SGHTA, FQGNSA. With 3 bases removed from V and 1 base from J, the gap between germline ends came to 9 bases. CDR3 length equals 14 residues.

The chain couples TRBV5-1 to TRBJ1-2; 9 nucleotides align to TRBD1. The CDR3 runs 15 residues. The junction had 7 bases not matched to a gene; V was cut back by 0 bases and J by 7 bases. Germline CDR1 is SGHRS and CDR2 is YFSETQ. The CDR3 is CASSLAAGQGSGYTF. The CDR3 DNA reads TGCGCCAGCAGCTTGGCCGCGGGACAGGGAAGTGGCTACACCTTC.

This clone was observed a single time. The chain recombines TRBV6-5 with TRBJ1-6; a weak D match, TRBD1 (6 bases). Germline CDR1 and CDR2: MNHEY and SVGAGI. The CDR3 is made up of 16 amino acids. V lost 1 base and J 7 bases, leaving 14 bases between the germline ends. The CDR3 here is CASSYWLGGGNSPLHF. The CDR3 DNA reads TGTGCCAGCAGTTACTGGTTGGGAGGGGGGAATTCACCCCTCCACTTT.

The CDR3 is CASSYEGTSKYGYTF. The CDR3 DNA reads TGTGCCAGCAGTTACGAGGGGACAAGTAAATATGGCTACACCTTC. The gene calls are TRBV6-2 or TRBV6-3 and TRBJ1-2, with TRBD1 as a possible D gene (6 bases). The germline V gene encodes CDR1 MNHEY and CDR2 SVGEGT. The V end was cut by 2 bases, the J end by 5 bases, with 15 bases between. The CDR3 has 15 residues.

V is TRBV14 and J is TRBJ1-6; tentatively, D is TRBD1 (5 bases). The CDR3 contains 15 residues. The germline V gene has CDR1 SGHDN and CDR2 FVKESK. V shed 5 bases and J shed 7 bases, with 15 bases lying between them. The CDR3 here is CASSYTGTGNSPLHF. The CDR3 DNA reads as TGTGCCAGCAGCTACACCGGGACGGGAAATTCACCCCTCCACTTT.

The chain combines TRBV18 with TRBJ2-1; TRBD2 matches at 8 bases. This CDR3 contains 17 residues. The ends lost 2 bases at V and 4 bases at J; junction bases unmatched: 10. Looked up from germline, CDR1 is KGHSH and CDR2 is LQKENI. For the CDR3, the DNA is TGTGCCAGCTCACCAATAACGGCAGCGGGGGCATACAATGAGCAGTTCTTC. It is translated as CASSPITAAGAYNEQFF.

The chain couples TRBV5-8 to TRBJ1-5; 12 bases align to TRBD1. The V gene's germline CDR1 is SGHTS and CDR2 YDEGEE. The CDR3 totals 15 residues. J gave up 10 bases and V 4 bases, and 9 bases lay outside the gene matches. The CDR3 sequence: CASSPRDRGPGPQHF. CDR3 bases: TGTGCCAGCAGCCCCCGGGACAGGGGGCCGGGTCCCCAGCATTTT.

The rearrangement uses TRBV28 and TRBJ1-2; D is uncertain. The germline V gene has CDR1 MDHEN and CDR2 SYDVKM. The CDR3 sequence is 14 residues long. Trimming cost V 4 bases and J 4 bases, with 13 bases left between them. Here the CDR3 DNA reads TGTGCCAGCAGTTATAGACGCGGGAGCTATGGCTACACCTTC. It specifies CASSYRRGSYGYTF.

This clone occurred once. This chain links TRBV11-2 with TRBJ2-1; possible D gene TRBD2, 6 bases. The length of the CDR3 is 12 residues. CDR1 SGHAT and CDR2 FQNNGV come from the germline V gene. V was trimmed by 5 bases and J by 12 bases, leaving 14 bases between them. CDR3 bases: TGTGCCAGCAGCCAGACTAGAGGCGGGCAGTTCTTC. Translating it yields CASSQTRGGQFF.

The table lists this clone with a count of one. The gene calls are TRBV18 and TRBJ1-1; 7 nucleotides match TRBD1. The CDR3 sequence is 14 residues long. The ends lost 4 bases at V and 3 bases at J; junction bases unmatched: 5. The germline gives CDR1 KGHSH, CDR2 LQKENI. CDR3 sequence: CASSLQGRDTEAFF. Here the CDR3 DNA reads TGTGCCAGCTCACTACAGGGGAGGGACACTGAAGCTTTCTTT.